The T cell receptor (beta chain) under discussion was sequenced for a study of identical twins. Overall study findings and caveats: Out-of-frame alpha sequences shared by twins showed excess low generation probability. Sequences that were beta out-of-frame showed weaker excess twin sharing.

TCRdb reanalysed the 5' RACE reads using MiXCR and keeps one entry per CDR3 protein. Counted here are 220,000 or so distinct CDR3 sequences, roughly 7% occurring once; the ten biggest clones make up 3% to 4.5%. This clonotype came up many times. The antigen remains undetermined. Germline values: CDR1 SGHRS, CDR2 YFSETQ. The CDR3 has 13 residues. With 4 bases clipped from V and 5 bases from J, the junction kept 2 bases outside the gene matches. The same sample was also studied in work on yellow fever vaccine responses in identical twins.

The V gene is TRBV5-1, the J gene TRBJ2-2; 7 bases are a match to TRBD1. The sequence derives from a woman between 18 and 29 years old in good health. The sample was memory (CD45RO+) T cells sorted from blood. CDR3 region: CASSEQGTGELFF. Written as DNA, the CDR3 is TGCGCCAGCAGCGAACAGGGGACCGGGGAGCTGTTTTTT.